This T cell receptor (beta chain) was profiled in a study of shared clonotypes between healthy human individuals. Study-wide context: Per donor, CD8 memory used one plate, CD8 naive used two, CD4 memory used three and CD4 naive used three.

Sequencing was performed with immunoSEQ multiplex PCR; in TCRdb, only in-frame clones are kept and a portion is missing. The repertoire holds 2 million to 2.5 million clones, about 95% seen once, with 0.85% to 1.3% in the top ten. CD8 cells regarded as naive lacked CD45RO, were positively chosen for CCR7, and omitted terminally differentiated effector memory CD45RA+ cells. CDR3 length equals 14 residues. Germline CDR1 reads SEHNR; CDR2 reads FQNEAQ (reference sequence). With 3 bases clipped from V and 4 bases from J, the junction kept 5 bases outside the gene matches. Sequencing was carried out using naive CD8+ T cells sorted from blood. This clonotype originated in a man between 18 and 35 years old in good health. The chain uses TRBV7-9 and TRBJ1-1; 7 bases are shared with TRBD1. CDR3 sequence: CASSFISGGTEAFF. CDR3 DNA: TGTGCCAGCAGCTTCATTTCAGGGGGCACTGAAGCTTTCTTT.